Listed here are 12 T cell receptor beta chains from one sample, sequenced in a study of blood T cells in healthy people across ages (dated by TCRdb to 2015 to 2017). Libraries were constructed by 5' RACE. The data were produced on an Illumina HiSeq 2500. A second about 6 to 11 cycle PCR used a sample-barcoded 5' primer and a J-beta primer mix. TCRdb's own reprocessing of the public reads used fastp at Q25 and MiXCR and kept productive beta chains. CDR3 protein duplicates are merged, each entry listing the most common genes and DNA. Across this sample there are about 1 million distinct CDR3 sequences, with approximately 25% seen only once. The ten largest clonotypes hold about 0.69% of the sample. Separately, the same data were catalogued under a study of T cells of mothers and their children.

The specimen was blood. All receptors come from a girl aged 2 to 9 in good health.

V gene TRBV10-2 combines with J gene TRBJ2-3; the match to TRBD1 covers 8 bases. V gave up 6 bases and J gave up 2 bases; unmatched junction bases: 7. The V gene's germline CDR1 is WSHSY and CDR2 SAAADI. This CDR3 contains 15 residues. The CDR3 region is CASSRAGGYTDTQYF. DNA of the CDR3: TGCGCCAGCAGCCGGGCAGGGGGCTACACAGATACGCAGTATTTT.

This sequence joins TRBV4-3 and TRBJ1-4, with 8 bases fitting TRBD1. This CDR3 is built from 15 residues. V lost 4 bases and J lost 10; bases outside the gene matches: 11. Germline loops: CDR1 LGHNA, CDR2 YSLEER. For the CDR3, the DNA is TGCGCCAGCAGCCCAACGGACAGGGAACAGGGAAAACTGTTTTTT. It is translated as CASSPTDREQGKLFF.

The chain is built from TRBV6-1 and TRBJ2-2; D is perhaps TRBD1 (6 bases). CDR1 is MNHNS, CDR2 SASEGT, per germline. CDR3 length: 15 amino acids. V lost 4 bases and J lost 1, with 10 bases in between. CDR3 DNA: TGTGCCAGCAGTGGGTCGGGACAGAACACCGGGGAGCTGTTTTTT. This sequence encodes CASSGSGQNTGELFF.

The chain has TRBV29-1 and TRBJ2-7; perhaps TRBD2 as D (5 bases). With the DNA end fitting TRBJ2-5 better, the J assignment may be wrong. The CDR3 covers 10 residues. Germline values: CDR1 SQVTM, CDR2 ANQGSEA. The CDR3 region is CSVVEVTQYF. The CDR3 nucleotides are TGCAGCGTTGTGGAGGTGACCCAGTACTTC.

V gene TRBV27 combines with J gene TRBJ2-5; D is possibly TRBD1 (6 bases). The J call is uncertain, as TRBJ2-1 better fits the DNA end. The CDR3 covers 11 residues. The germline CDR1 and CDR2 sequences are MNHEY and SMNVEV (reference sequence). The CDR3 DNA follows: TGTGCCAGCAGTTCCACAGGGATGCAGTTCTTC. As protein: CASSSTGMQFF.

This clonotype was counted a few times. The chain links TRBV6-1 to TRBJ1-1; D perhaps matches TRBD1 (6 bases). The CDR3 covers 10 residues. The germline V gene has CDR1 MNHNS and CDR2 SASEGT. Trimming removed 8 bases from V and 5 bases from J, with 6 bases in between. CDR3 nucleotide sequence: TGTGCCAGCGGACAGACTGAAGCTTTCTTT. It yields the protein CASGQTEAFF.

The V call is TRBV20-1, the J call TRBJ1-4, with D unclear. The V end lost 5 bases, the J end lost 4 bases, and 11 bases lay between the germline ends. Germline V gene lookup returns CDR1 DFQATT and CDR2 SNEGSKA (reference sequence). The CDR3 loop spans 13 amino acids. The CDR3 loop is CSAPLPHNEKLFF. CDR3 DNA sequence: TGCAGTGCTCCCTTACCCCATAATGAAAAACTGTTTTTT.

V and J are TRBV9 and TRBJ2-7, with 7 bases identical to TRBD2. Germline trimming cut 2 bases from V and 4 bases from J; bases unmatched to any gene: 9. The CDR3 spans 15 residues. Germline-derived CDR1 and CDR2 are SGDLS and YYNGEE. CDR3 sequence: CASSVLPEGLYEQYF. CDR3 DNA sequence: TGTGCCAGCAGCGTCCTTCCCGAGGGACTATACGAGCAGTACTTC.

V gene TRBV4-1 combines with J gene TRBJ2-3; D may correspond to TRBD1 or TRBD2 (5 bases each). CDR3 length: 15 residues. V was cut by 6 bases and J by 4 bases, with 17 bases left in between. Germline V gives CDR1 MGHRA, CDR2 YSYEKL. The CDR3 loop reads CASRSDDLGADTQYF. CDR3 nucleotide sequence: TGCGCCAGCAGGTCCGACGACTTGGGGGCAGATACGCAGTATTTT.

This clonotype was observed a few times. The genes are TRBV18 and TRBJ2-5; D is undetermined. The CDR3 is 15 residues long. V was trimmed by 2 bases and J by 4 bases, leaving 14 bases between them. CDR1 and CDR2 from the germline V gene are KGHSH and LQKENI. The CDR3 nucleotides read TGTGCCAGCTCACCAAGTTCGCCTGGTCCAGAGACCCAGTACTTC. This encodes CASSPSSPGPETQYF. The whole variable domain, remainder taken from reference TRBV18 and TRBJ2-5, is NAGVMQNPRHLVRRRGQEARLRCSPMKGHSHVYWYRQLPEEGLKFMVYLQKENIIDESGMPKERFSAEFPKEGPSILRIQQVVRGDSAAYFCASSPSSPGPETQYFGPGTRLLVL.

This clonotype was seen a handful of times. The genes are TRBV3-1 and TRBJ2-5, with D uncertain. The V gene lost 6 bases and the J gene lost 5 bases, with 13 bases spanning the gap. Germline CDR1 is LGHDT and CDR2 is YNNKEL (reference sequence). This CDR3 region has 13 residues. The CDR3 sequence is CASRRPPQETQYF. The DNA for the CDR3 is TGTGCCAGCAGACGACCCCCGCAGGAGACCCAGTACTTC.

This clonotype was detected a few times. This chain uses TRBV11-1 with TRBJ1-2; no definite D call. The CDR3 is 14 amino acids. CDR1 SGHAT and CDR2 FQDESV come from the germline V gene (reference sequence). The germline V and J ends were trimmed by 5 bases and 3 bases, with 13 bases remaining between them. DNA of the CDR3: TGTGCCAGCAGCAACCCCTGGGCGGACTATGGCTACACCTTC. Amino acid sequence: CASSNPWADYGYTF.